Each of the 2 T cell receptor beta chains below was sequenced from the same sample in a study of control samples from healthy donors and cancer patients. TCRdb's copy holds only in-frame clones and misses some; the assay was immunoSEQ multiplex PCR. The sample shows under 55,000 clones, approximately 90% of them seen only once. Source material: PBMCs. These receptors were obtained from a middle-aged woman with head and neck cancer.

This clone was detected once. The chain employs TRBV5-1 and TRBJ1-1, with 8 nucleotides matching TRBD1. Germline loops: CDR1 SGHRS, CDR2 YFSETQ. V trimming: 0 bases; J trimming: 1 base; junction bases outside the gene matches: 2. The CDR3 consists of 15 residues. As DNA, the CDR3 is TGCGCCAGCAGCTTGGACGGACAGGGGAACACTGAAGCTTTCTTT. Its translation: CASSLDGQGNTEAFF. The complete variable domain, with remaining parts taken from reference TRBV5-1 and TRBJ1-1, reads KAGVTQTPRYLIKTRGQQVTLSCSPISGHRSVSWYQQTPGQGLQFLFEYFSETQRNKGNFPGRFSGRQFSNSRSEMNVSTLELGDSALYLCASSLDGQGNTEAFFGQGTRLTVV.

The genes are TRBV7-9 and TRBJ1-2, with TRBD1 as a possible D gene (5 bases). The CDR3 covers 13 residues. From germline, CDR1 is SEHNR and CDR2 FQNEAQ (reference sequence). Trimming removed 3 bases at V and 6 bases at J, with 11 bases between. CDR3 sequence reads: CASSLGAGNGYTF. For the CDR3, the DNA is TGTGCCAGCAGCTTGGGCGCAGGGAATGGCTACACCTTC. The full variable domain, in which reference TRBV7-9 and TRBJ1-2 provide the parts outside the CDR3, is DTGVSQNPRHKITKRGQNVTFRCDPISEHNRLYWYRQTLGQGPEFLTYFQNEAQLEKSRLLSDRFSAERPKGSFSTLEIQRTEQGDSAMYLCASSLGAGNGYTFGSGTRLTVV.